This T cell receptor (beta chain) originates from a study of T-cell reconstitution after alpha-beta-depleted transplantation in children. Preparation of the TCRbeta library involved a method that used unique molecular identifiers. TCRdb redid the calling of the PCR reads with MiXCR, one entry per CDR3 protein. Altogether about 980,000 distinct CDR3 sequences are present, about 29% being singletons, with the ten largest covering roughly 30%. This CDR3 is 14 amino acids long. Germline CDR1 reads SNHLY; CDR2 reads FYNNEI. The ends were cut back, 7 bases at V and 1 base at J, with 12 bases in the middle.

The receptor's source is a boy younger than two who had a stem cell transplant for SCID, so the T cells may come from the graft donor. The material was PBMCs, mostly from graft donor cells, obtained 360 days after TCRalphabeta/CD19-depleted stem cell transplant. The genes are TRBV2 and TRBJ2-3, with a possible D match to TRBD1 (5 bases). DNA for the CDR3: TGTGCCAGCAATCCAACAGGCGGCACAGATACGCAGTATTTT. Translated: CASNPTGGTDTQYF.